A single sample gave rise to the 27 T cell receptor beta chains below, sequenced in a study of control samples from healthy donors and cancer patients. Generated by immunoSEQ multiplex PCR, the TCRdb table keeps only in-frame clones and is missing some. The sample includes over 100,000 clones, about 89% of them seen just once. Material: blood. Receptor source: a woman aged 50 to 65 in good health.

The chain has TRBV4-1 and TRBJ2-7; 10 positions agree with TRBD2. The CDR3 contains 17 residues. V trimming: 4 bases; J trimming: 3 bases; junction bases outside the gene matches: 12. Germline values: CDR1 MGHRA, CDR2 YSYEKL. This CDR3 reads CASSREREGCVNYEQYV. In DNA form, the CDR3 reads TGCGCCAGCAGCCGCGAGCGGGAGGGCTGTGTTAACTACGAGCAGTACGTC.

V and J are TRBV7-2 and TRBJ2-5; no definite D call. Germline lookup yields CDR1 SGHTA and CDR2 FQGNSA. The CDR3 covers 14 residues. Trimming removed 1 base from V and 5 bases from J, with 11 bases in between. The CDR3 DNA is TGTGCCAGCAGCTTAGGGCATAATAGGGAGACCCAGTACTTC. Its translation: CASSLGHNRETQYF.

The rearrangement uses TRBV6-2 or TRBV6-3 and TRBJ1-6; D might be TRBD1 (5 bases). The ends were cut back, 5 bases at V and 8 bases at J, with 7 bases in the middle. The CDR3 is 12 amino acids. CDR1 is MNHEY and CDR2 is SVGEGT in the germline V gene. The CDR3 region is CASSKQDSPLHF. CDR3 in DNA: TGTGCCAGCAGTAAACAGGATTCACCCCTCCACTTT.

This chain links TRBV19 with TRBJ1-2; 10 nucleotides line up with TRBD1. Germline V lookup: CDR1 LNHDA, CDR2 SQIVND (reference sequence). The CDR3 is 16 residues long. Trimming removed 2 bases from V and 5 bases from J; junction bases left unmatched: 8. The CDR3 DNA sequence: TGTGCCAGTAGTATAAAACCCCGGACAGGGGGGTATGGCTACACCTTC. This sequence encodes CASSIKPRTGGYGYTF.

This chain connects TRBV7-3 to TRBJ2-6; no reliable D call. CDR1 is SGHTA and CDR2 is FQGTGA in the germline V gene. The CDR3 is 16 amino acids. The V end lost 3 bases, the J end lost 0 bases, and 9 bases lay between the germline ends. As DNA, the CDR3 is TGTGCCAGCAGCTTGTACGGAAACTCTGGGGCCAACGTCCTGACTTTC. Residues: CASSLYGNSGANVLTF.

V and J are TRBV6-5 and TRBJ2-7, with D perhaps matching TRBD1 (6 bases). Germline assignment: CDR1 MNHEY and CDR2 SVGAGI. The V end was cut by 6 bases, the J end by 4 bases, with 19 bases between. This CDR3 contains 15 residues. CDR3 nucleotides: TGTGCCAGCAGATCGGGCACGGGACAAGCATACGAGCAGTACTTC. Encoded protein: CASRSGTGQAYEQYF.

The V call is TRBV12-5, the J call TRBJ1-1; 7 nucleotides agree with TRBD1. The V and J ends lost 8 bases and 5 bases, in that order; junction bases with no gene match: 8. The CDR3 spans 13 residues. Germline loops: CDR1 LGHNT, CDR2 FRNRAP. CDR3 DNA sequence: TGTGCTAGTAGAGGTTACAGGGGAACTGAAGCTTTCTTT. It translates to CASRGYRGTEAFF. The full variable domain, completed using reference TRBV12-5 and TRBJ1-1, is DARVTQTPRHKVTEMGQEVTMRCQPILGHNTVFWYRQTMMQGLELLAYFRNRAPLDDSGMPKDRFSAEMPDATLATLKIQPSEPRDSAVYFCASRGYRGTEAFFGQGTRLTVV.

In this sample, this clone turned up once. The CDR3 region is CASSLGLAGSTDTQYF. CDR3 coding DNA: TGTGCCAGCAGCTTGGGACTAGCGGGGAGCACAGATACGCAGTATTTT. This chain connects TRBV7-9 to TRBJ2-3; TRBD2 matches at 13 bases. Germline loops: CDR1 SEHNR, CDR2 FQNEAQ (reference sequence). CDR3 length: 16 amino acids. Losses at the gene ends were 3 bases for V and 0 bases for J; bases not matched to a gene: 0.

The chain couples TRBV10-3 to TRBJ2-1; 8 nucleotides align to TRBD2. The V gene end was trimmed by 2 bases and the J gene end by 7 bases; junction bases not matched to a gene: 7. The CDR3 contains 15 residues. CDR1 and CDR2 (germline): ENHRY, SYGVKD. The CDR3 bases are TGTGCCATCAGTGAGGGCGGTAGCGGGGCTAATGAGCAGTTCTTC. The encoded protein is CAISEGGSGANEQFF.

The chain employs TRBV19 and TRBJ1-6, with unresolved D. CDR3 length: 13 amino acids. The germline V and J ends were trimmed by 7 bases and 9 bases, with 13 bases remaining between them. CDR1 and CDR2 (germline): LNHDA, SQIVND (reference sequence). The CDR3 loop is CASIEESGSPLHF. CDR3 in DNA: TGTGCCAGTATTGAGGAGTCGGGTTCACCCCTCCACTTT.

This sequence joins TRBV7-2 and TRBJ1-6, with no clear D. Germline CDR1 is SGHTA and CDR2 is FQGNSA. The CDR3 has 14 residues. V was trimmed by 6 bases and J by 7 bases, leaving 13 bases between them. DNA of the CDR3: TGTGCCAGCAGACCCCGGACGGGGAATTCACCCCTCCACTTT. The encoded protein is CASRPRTGNSPLHF.

As for this clone: It is likely a read error, because the conserved phenylalanine at the end of the CDR3 is missing. The limits of the CDR3 on the DNA are not certain, so only TCRdb's listed CDR3 is given. The rearrangement joins TRBV4-2 to TRBJ1-2. The CDR3 sequence runs 10 residues, both termini included. CDR1 is LGHNA and CDR2 is YNFKEQ in the germline V gene. The CDR3 spells CASSQFLGGI.

The genes are TRBV5-5 and TRBJ2-6; D gene unclear. V lost 7 bases, J lost 4 bases, and 12 bases lay in between. This CDR3 spans 14 amino acids. Germline V gene sequence: CDR1 SGHKS, CDR2 YYEKEE (reference sequence). The DNA of the CDR3 is TGTGCCAGCCAGCTAGAATCCGGGGCCAACGTCCTGACTTTC. This gives the protein CASQLESGANVLTF.

The chain combines TRBV2 with TRBJ2-3, with D perhaps matching TRBD1 (5 bases). Trimming stripped 6 bases from V and 2 bases from J, with 18 bases between. The CDR3 spans 16 residues. CDR1 and CDR2 (germline): SNHLY, FYNNEI. CDR3 protein: CASRRGQGYNTDTQYF. The CDR3 DNA reads as TGTGCCAGCAGACGAGGCCAGGGATATAACACAGATACGCAGTATTTT.

V gene TRBV5-6 combines with J gene TRBJ2-5; TRBD1 might be the D (6 bases). The CDR3 totals 14 residues. The germline V gene encodes CDR1 SGHDT and CDR2 YYEEEE. V was cut by 2 bases and J by 6 bases, with 14 bases left in between. The CDR3 sequence is CASSFLGTRKTQYF. Written as DNA, the CDR3 is TGTGCCAGCAGCTTTTTGGGGACACGGAAGACCCAGTACTTC.

This clone was seen once. The chain recombines TRBV10-3 with TRBJ2-5; 11 positions agree with TRBD2. The length of the CDR3 is 14 residues. V lost 8 bases, J lost 1 base, and 3 bases stayed unmatched. Germline assignment: CDR1 ENHRY and CDR2 SYGVKD. DNA of the CDR3: TGTGCCATCGGACTAGCGGGTTTCCAAGAGACCCAGTACTTC. Its protein is CAIGLAGFQETQYF.

J is TRBJ2-2 and V is TRBV7-3, with no clear D. The CDR3 is 15 residues long. V was trimmed by 2 bases and J by 6 bases, leaving 13 bases between them. Germline values: CDR1 SGHTA, CDR2 FQGTGA. CDR3 in amino acids: CASSLSTPRAGELFF. The CDR3 nucleotides read TGTGCCAGCAGCTTATCTACTCCCCGAGCCGGGGAGCTGTTTTTT.

The chain joins TRBV9 to TRBJ2-1; D remains unclear. CDR1 and CDR2 from the germline V gene are SGDLS and YYNGEE. The CDR3 contains 16 residues. The V and J ends lost 4 bases and 3 bases respectively, with 17 bases between them. The CDR3 nucleotides are TGTGCCAGCAGCCCACCCGGGTCGCTCCTCTACAATGAGCAGTTCTTC. Translation gives CASSPPGSLLYNEQFF.

The V gene is TRBV29-1, the J gene TRBJ1-2; D gene uncertain. CDR1 is SQVTM, CDR2 ANQGSEA, per germline. Trimming pared 6 bases from V and 4 bases from J, leaving 12 bases between. The CDR3 has 12 residues. CDR3 DNA: TGCAGCGTCCTCAAGGGAAGCTATGGCTACACCTTC. Its protein is CSVLKGSYGYTF.

The genes are TRBV6-1 and TRBJ2-7, with D maybe TRBD2 (6 bases). The CDR3 extends over 14 amino acids. The V end lost 3 bases, the J end lost 6 bases, and 15 bases lay between the germline ends. Germline values: CDR1 MNHNS, CDR2 SASEGT. CDR3 nucleotides: TGTGCCAGCAGTGAGCCCGGGGGTTTCCTCGAGCAGTACGTC. Its protein is CASSEPGGFLEQYV.

This clone turned up a few times. V is TRBV6-4 and J is TRBJ2-3; 8 bases are shared with TRBD2. Germline lookup yields CDR1 MRHNA and CDR2 SNTAGT. J was trimmed by 4 bases and V by 0 bases; bases with no gene match: 0. This CDR3 spans 14 amino acids. CDR3 in amino acids: CASSDSRGADTQYF. The CDR3 DNA reads TGTGCCAGCAGTGACTCGCGGGGGGCAGATACGCAGTATTTT.

The V call is TRBV19, the J call TRBJ2-7, with 7 bases lining up with TRBD2. Germline lookup yields CDR1 LNHDA and CDR2 SQIVND (reference sequence). With 6 bases clipped from V and 3 bases from J, the junction kept 5 bases outside the gene matches. The length of the CDR3 is 13 residues. The CDR3 region has the DNA TGTGCCAGTAGGGCGGGAGTGGGCTACGAGCAGTACGTC. It translates to CASRAGVGYEQYV.

The rearrangement uses TRBV29-1 and TRBJ1-1; D remains unclear. The V and J ends lost 3 bases and 2 bases respectively, with 13 bases between them. The V gene's germline CDR1 is SQVTM and CDR2 ANQGSEA. The CDR3 has 14 residues. The chain's CDR3 is CSVEGFRLNTEAFF. CDR3 bases: TGCAGCGTTGAGGGCTTCAGGCTTAACACTGAAGCTTTCTTT.

The V call is TRBV10-3, the J call TRBJ1-1; perhaps TRBD1 as D (5 bases). Trimming left V 6 bases short and J 1 base short, with 9 bases between. The CDR3 loop spans 13 amino acids. The V gene's germline CDR1 is ENHRY and CDR2 SYGVKD. CDR3 residues: CAIRFTGNTEAFF. In nucleotides, the CDR3 is TGTGCCATCAGGTTTACAGGGAACACTGAAGCTTTCTTT.

The chain employs TRBV7-2 and TRBJ1-2; D is unresolved. V was shortened by 0 bases and J by 4 bases, with 12 bases between the two germline ends. CDR1 SGHTA and CDR2 FQGNSA come from the germline V gene. There are 15 residues in the CDR3. In DNA, the CDR3 is TGTGCCAGCAGCTTAGCACGGAGAAGTACCTATGGCTACACCTTC. Translation gives CASSLARRSTYGYTF.

The chain has TRBV5-1 and TRBJ2-2; possible D gene TRBD2, 5 bases. Between the trimmed V and J ends, which lost 5 bases and 3 bases, there was a span of 11 bases. The CDR3 runs to 14 residues. Germline V lookup: CDR1 SGHRS, CDR2 YFSETQ. This CDR3 is CASRMGSYTGELFF. The CDR3, as DNA: TGCGCCAGCAGGATGGGGAGTTACACCGGGGAGCTGTTTTTT.

The V call is TRBV11-2, the J call TRBJ2-3, with 9 bases identical to TRBD2. J was trimmed by 1 base and V by 0 bases; bases with no gene match: 2. The CDR3 extends over 16 amino acids. Germline CDR1 and CDR2: SGHAT and FQNNGV. DNA for the CDR3: TGTGCCAGCAGCTTAGAGATAGCGGGGGGCACAGATACGCAGTATTTT. It translates to CASSLEIAGGTDTQYF.